The 17 T cell receptor beta chains below come from one sample, sequenced in a study of PD-1 blockade in classical Hodgkin lymphoma. This table comes from immunoSEQ multiplex PCR, and its TCRdb copy is limited to in-frame clones, with some not included. The sample carries 99,000 or so clones, 89% recorded once. Time point noted: cycle 4 day 1 (C4D1), after less than seven weeks of nivolumab. Relapse after autologous stem cell transplantation occurred in every patient, and brentuximab vedotin exposure varied. The sample was peripheral blood mononuclear cells (PBMCs), taken before the fourth cycle of nivolumab. Every receptor here comes from a human donor with classical Hodgkin lymphoma.

V usage is TRBV5-1 and J usage is TRBJ2-5; the D gene is possibly TRBD1 (5 bases). V lost 4 bases and J lost 3, with 13 bases in between. Per the germline V gene, CDR1 is SGHRS and CDR2 is YFSETQ. The CDR3 runs 14 residues. CDR3 protein: CASSPTAKKETQYF. CDR3 DNA: TGCGCCAGCAGCCCGACAGCGAAGAAAGAGACCCAGTACTTC.

This chain uses TRBV18 with TRBJ1-2; D perhaps matches TRBD1 (5 bases). Trimming removed 4 bases at V and 7 bases at J, with 10 bases between. The CDR3 is 12 amino acids. CDR1 is KGHSH, CDR2 LQKENI, per germline. The CDR3 bases are TGTGCCAGCTCACTCCGGCAGGGTGGCTACACCTTC. Translated: CASSLRQGGYTF.

This chain uses TRBV7-9 with TRBJ2-7, with TRBD2 matching over 12 bases. CDR1 is SEHNR, CDR2 FQNEAQ, per germline (reference sequence). Trimming took 2 bases from V and 7 from J; bases not matched to a gene: 6. The CDR3 has 15 residues. The CDR3 loop is CASSLLAGGPEEQYF. As DNA, the CDR3 is TGTGCCAGCAGCTTACTAGCGGGAGGGCCGGAAGAGCAGTACTTC.

The chain carries TRBV7-2 and TRBJ2-5, with 11 positions matching TRBD2. V shed 4 bases and J 3 bases; nucleotides not matched to a gene: 7. CDR1 is SGHTA and CDR2 is FQGNSA in the germline V gene. CDR3 size: 16 residues. The CDR3 protein is CASSSRLAGYEETQYF. In DNA form, the CDR3 reads TGTGCCAGCAGCTCCAGACTAGCGGGATACGAAGAGACCCAGTACTTC.

The chain recombines TRBV5-8 with TRBJ1-1; D possibly corresponds to TRBD1 (5 bases). CDR1 and CDR2 (germline): SGHTS, YDEGEE. Trimming removed 3 bases at V and 0 bases at J, with 12 bases between. The CDR3 contains 15 residues. The CDR3 DNA is TGTGCCAGCAGCTGGGGGACGGCCATGAACACTGAAGCTTTCTTT. Amino acids: CASSWGTAMNTEAFF.

The chain is built from TRBV4-2 and TRBJ1-1; no clear D gene. The CDR3 has 14 residues. Germline V gene sequence: CDR1 LGHNA, CDR2 YNFKEQ. V dropped 3 bases and J dropped 1 base, with 9 bases sitting between them. The CDR3: CASSQIGRNTEAFF. The CDR3 DNA follows: TGTGCCAGCAGCCAGATAGGGCGGAACACTGAAGCTTTCTTT.

The chain joins TRBV10-3 to TRBJ2-2, with a weak D call TRBD2 (6 bases). Looked up from germline, CDR1 is ENHRY and CDR2 is SYGVKD. Trimming removed 5 bases at V and 4 bases at J, with 11 bases between. The CDR3 has 14 amino acids. CDR3 coding DNA: TGTGCCATCAGTCCCGGAGGGTCCACCGGGGAGCTGTTTTTT. Protein sequence: CAISPGGSTGELFF.

The table lists this clone with a count of one. This chain links TRBV18 with TRBJ2-1, with D unclear. CDR3 length equals 16 residues. In germline, CDR1 is KGHSH, CDR2 LQKENI. V was cut by 0 bases and J by 2 bases, with 11 bases left in between. CDR3 residues: CASSPPLVGPYNEQFF. Written as DNA, the CDR3 is TGTGCCAGCTCACCACCGTTGGTAGGGCCCTACAATGAGCAGTTCTTC.

This clone was detected once. The CDR3 here is CASSPSGGRYNEQFF. DNA of the CDR3: TGTGCCAGCAGCCCATCGGGAGGGCGTTACAATGAGCAGTTCTTC. The V call is TRBV5-4, the J call TRBJ2-1, with 8 bases identical to TRBD2. This CDR3 is built from 15 residues. The J segment lost 4 bases and the V segment lost 4 bases, leaving 7 bases of the junction unmatched. Germline CDR1 and CDR2: SGHNT and YYREEE (reference sequence).

V is TRBV18 and J is TRBJ1-1; D is unresolved. Germline-derived CDR1 and CDR2 are KGHSH and LQKENI. The germline V and J ends were trimmed by 3 bases and 2 bases, with 7 bases remaining between them. The CDR3 loop spans 13 amino acids. As DNA, the CDR3 is TGTGCCAGCTCACCGGGCAAAAACACTGAAGCTTTCTTT. Protein product: CASSPGKNTEAFF.

The chain uses TRBV10-3 and TRBJ2-3, with TRBD2 matching over 8 bases. Germline V CDR1 and CDR2: ENHRY, SYGVKD. The CDR3 extends over 13 amino acids. J gave up 5 bases and V 6 bases, and 4 bases lay outside the gene matches. The chain's CDR3 is CAISGGGGDTQYF. The CDR3 DNA reads TGTGCCATCAGCGGGGGGGGTGGAGATACGCAGTATTTT.

V gene TRBV10-3 combines with J gene TRBJ2-7; perhaps TRBD2 as D (6 bases). Germline CDR1 ENHRY, CDR2 SYGVKD. The CDR3 loop spans 14 amino acids. V was clipped by 6 bases and J by 1 base, with 13 bases between them. The CDR3 sequence is CAIRAGTESYEQYF. CDR3 coding DNA: TGTGCCATCAGGGCCGGGACTGAGTCCTACGAGCAGTACTTC.

This clone is a singleton in its sample. This chain connects TRBV19 to TRBJ1-5; D gene ambiguous. The germline CDR1 and CDR2 sequences are LNHDA and SQIVND (reference sequence). Trimming pared 3 bases from V and 2 bases from J, leaving 8 bases between. The CDR3 runs 14 residues. CDR3 nucleotides: TGTGCCAGTAGTATCCAACGAGGCAATCAGCCCCAGCATTTT. It is translated as CASSIQRGNQPQHF.

This chain uses TRBV7-2 with TRBJ2-3; D remains unclear. Trimming stripped 5 bases from V and 4 bases from J, with 19 bases between. The CDR3 is made up of 16 amino acids. Germline loops: CDR1 SGHTA, CDR2 FQGNSA. The CDR3 DNA sequence: TGTGCCAGCAGCCCTCACCCCTCTGCGCGGTCAGATACGCAGTATTTT. Protein sequence: CASSPHPSARSDTQYF.

The CDR3 here is CSASGTETQYF. The CDR3 DNA sequence: TGCAGTGCTAGCGGGACAGAGACCCAGTACTTC. This sequence joins TRBV20-1 and TRBJ2-5; D is possibly TRBD1 or TRBD2 (5 bases each). Germline CDR1 is DFQATT and CDR2 is SNEGSKA (reference sequence). This CDR3 region has 11 residues. Trimming took off 3 bases at V and 4 bases at J, with 6 bases between the two ends.

The genes are TRBV5-6 and TRBJ1-5; no reliable D call. Germline V lookup: CDR1 SGHDT, CDR2 YYEEEE. The CDR3 extends over 13 amino acids. V was clipped by 3 bases and J by 4 bases, with 8 bases between them. CDR3 protein: CASSSGKNQPQHF. The CDR3 nucleotides read TGTGCCAGCAGCTCGGGGAAAAATCAGCCCCAGCATTTT. Full variable domain (missing parts from reference TRBV5-6 and TRBJ1-5): DAGVTQSPTHLIKTRGQQVTLRCSPKSGHDTVSWYQQALGQGPQFIFQYYEEEERQRGNFPDRFSGHQFPNYSSELNVNALLLGDSALYLCASSSGKNQPQHFGDGTRLSIL.

The chain uses TRBV7-6 and TRBJ2-2, with 16 bases aligning to TRBD2. CDR1 and CDR2 (germline): SGHVS, FNYEAQ. The CDR3 totals 19 residues. The trim removed 0 bases at V and 2 bases at J, leaving 3 bases unmatched. The CDR3: CASSLAGLAGGPNTGELFF. CDR3 nucleotides: TGTGCCAGCAGCTTAGCGGGACTAGCGGGAGGGCCTAACACCGGGGAGCTGTTTTTT.